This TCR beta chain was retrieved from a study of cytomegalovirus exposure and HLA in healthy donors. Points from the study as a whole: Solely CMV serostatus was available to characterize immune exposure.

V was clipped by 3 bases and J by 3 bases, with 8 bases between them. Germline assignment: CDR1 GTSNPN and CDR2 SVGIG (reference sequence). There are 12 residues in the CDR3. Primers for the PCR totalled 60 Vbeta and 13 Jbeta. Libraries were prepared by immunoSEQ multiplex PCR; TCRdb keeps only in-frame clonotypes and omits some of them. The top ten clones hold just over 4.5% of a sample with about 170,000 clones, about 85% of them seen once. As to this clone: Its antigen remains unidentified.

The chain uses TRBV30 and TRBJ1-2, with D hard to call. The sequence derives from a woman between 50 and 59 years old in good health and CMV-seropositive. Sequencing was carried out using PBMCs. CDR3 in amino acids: CAWSAGYYGYTF. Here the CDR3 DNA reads TGTGCCTGGAGCGCGGGGTACTATGGCTACACCTTC.